These 3 T cell receptor beta chains were all obtained from the same sample, sequenced in a study of cytomegalovirus exposure and HLA in healthy donors. Primers for the PCR totalled 60 Vbeta and 13 Jbeta. TCRdb keeps only in-frame clones here, not all; method: immunoSEQ multiplex PCR. The repertoire holds some 120,000 clones, with 73% as singletons. Sequencing used PBMCs. Receptors were obtained from a woman aged 40 to 49 in good health and CMV-seronegative.

The chain uses TRBV7-9 and TRBJ2-7; possibly TRBD1 for D (6 bases). Per the germline V gene, CDR1 is SEHNR and CDR2 is FQNEAQ (reference sequence). The CDR3 sequence is 12 residues long. The V end lost 6 bases, the J end lost 6 bases, and 12 bases lay between the germline ends. CDR3 protein: CASSYTGPEQYF. Here the CDR3 DNA reads TGTGCCAGCAGTTACACAGGGCCCGAGCAGTACTTC.

The chain couples TRBV6-1 to TRBJ2-7, with a tentative D call TRBD2 (6 bases). Germline V gene lookup returns CDR1 MNHNS and CDR2 SASEGT. V was shortened by 4 bases and J by 0 bases, with 13 bases between the two germline ends. CDR3 length: 15 residues. DNA of the CDR3: TGTGCCAGCAGTGCCAGGAGGGCCCTCTCCTACGAGCAGTACTTC. This encodes CASSARRALSYEQYF.

This clone was recorded only once. This chain uses TRBV6-5 with TRBJ2-7, with 7 bases aligning to TRBD1. CDR3 length equals 14 residues. Germline-derived CDR1 and CDR2 are MNHEY and SVGAGI. V gave up 5 bases and J gave up 2 bases; unmatched junction bases: 6. The CDR3 DNA reads as TGTGCCAGCAGTAAACCGGGACAGCCCTACGAGCAGTACTTC. It codes for CASSKPGQPYEQYF.